Listed here are 27 T cell receptor beta chains from one sample, sequenced in a study of monozygotic twins with inflammatory bowel disease. TCRdb reprocessed the 5' RACE reads and stores each CDR3 protein as one record, lacking DNA. This sample's table has around 450,000 distinct CDR3 sequences. Sequencing input: blood. The source is a human donor with ulcerative colitis or Crohn's disease, or a healthy co-twin of an affected twin (not recorded which).

The rearrangement links TRBV14 to TRBJ2-2; TCRdb's D call, TRBD2, is unchecked because there is no DNA. This CDR3 is 16 amino acids long. CDR1 is SGHDN and CDR2 is FVKESK in the germline V gene. CDR3 sequence reads: CASSPKALTNTGELFF.

The chain has TRBV20-1 and TRBJ1-1; TCRdb returns TRBD1, unconfirmable since there is no DNA. CDR1 and CDR2 from the germline V gene are DFQATT and SNEGSKA (reference sequence). The CDR3 is made up of 14 amino acids. The CDR3 spells CSATLATAGTEAFF.

This chain links TRBV7-9 with TRBJ2-7; there is no DNA to check the TCRdb D call of TRBD2. CDR3 length equals 11 residues. CDR1 and CDR2 (germline): SEHNR, FQNEAQ (reference sequence). CDR3 sequence: CASGLYMEQYF.

This sequence joins TRBV4-2 and TRBJ2-3; without DNA, the TCRdb call of TRBD1 cannot be checked. Germline CDR1 and CDR2: LGHNA and YNFKEQ. The CDR3 spans 16 residues. CDR3 amino acids: CASSQDPAPLTDTQYF.

This rearrangement joins TRBV6-1 to TRBJ1-2; there is no DNA to check the TCRdb D call of TRBD1. The CDR3 is 14 amino acids. From germline, CDR1 is MNHNS and CDR2 SASEGT. The CDR3 sequence: CASSPGQLTYGYTF.

The rearrangement links TRBV7-9 to TRBJ1-1; as DNA is missing, the TRBD1 call by TCRdb cannot be tested. Germline V gene sequence: CDR1 SEHNR, CDR2 FQNEAQ (reference sequence). This CDR3 contains 16 residues. The CDR3 protein is CASSSSGTGRETEAFF.

The chain employs TRBV11-2 and TRBJ2-3; TCRdb picks TRBD2, but there is no DNA to check that call. Germline-derived CDR1 and CDR2 are SGHAT and FQNNGV. The length of the CDR3 is 16 residues. The chain's CDR3 is CASSLDRSGRTDTQYF. The whole variable domain, remainder taken from reference TRBV11-2 and TRBJ2-3, is EAGVAQSPRYKIIEKRQSVAFWCNPISGHATLYWYQQILGQGPKLLIQFQNNGVVDDSQLPKDRFSAERLKGVDSTLKIQPAKLEDSAVYLCASSLDRSGRTDTQYFGPGTRLTVL.

The J gene is TRBJ2-2, the V gene TRBV12-3 or TRBV12-4; there is no DNA to check the TCRdb D call of TRBD2. This CDR3 spans 15 amino acids. The CDR3 reads CASSFGGSRNGELFF.

The chain couples TRBV10-3 to TRBJ2-7; TCRdb lists TRBD2, though no DNA is available to test this call. This CDR3 has 15 residues. CDR1 is ENHRY, CDR2 SYGVKD, per germline. CDR3 region: CAISETSGSPSEQYF.

This sequence joins TRBV20-1 and TRBJ2-2. CDR3 length: 12 residues. The germline V gene has CDR1 DFQATT and CDR2 SNEGSKA (reference sequence). The CDR3 reads CSARERSGELFF.

The chain is built from TRBV18 and TRBJ2-7; TCRdb's D call of TRBD2 is untestable without DNA. Looked up from germline, CDR1 is KGHSH and CDR2 is LQKENI. CDR3 length: 13 amino acids. This CDR3 is CASSPPGREEQYF.

This chain uses TRBV19 with TRBJ2-2; the D call of TRBD1 rests on TCRdb alone, since no DNA is present to check it. Germline assignment: CDR1 LNHDA and CDR2 SQIVND (reference sequence). This CDR3 has 15 residues. Here the CDR3 reads CASSRGTEVTGDLFF.

The chain employs TRBV7-2 and TRBJ2-2; TCRdb designates TRBD1, a call that cannot be tested without DNA. This CDR3 region has 16 residues. CDR1 and CDR2 (germline): SGHTA, FQGNSA. The CDR3: CASSLQPGANTGELFF.

This CDR3 is CSAAGTGDEQFF. The chain links TRBV20-1 to TRBJ2-1; without DNA, the TCRdb call of TRBD1 cannot be checked. Per the germline V gene, CDR1 is DFQATT and CDR2 is SNEGSKA (reference sequence). The CDR3 covers 12 residues.

The chain joins TRBV20-1 to TRBJ2-1; with no DNA, the TCRdb D assignment of TRBD2 cannot be verified. Germline lookup yields CDR1 DFQATT and CDR2 SNEGSKA (reference sequence). The CDR3 consists of 15 residues. The CDR3 region is CSAIPTAGGRGEQFF.

The J gene is TRBJ2-1, the V gene TRBV6-2 or TRBV6-3; the TRBD2 assignment by TCRdb is unverifiable without DNA. Germline loops: CDR1 MNHEY, CDR2 SVGEGT. The CDR3 loop spans 17 amino acids. CDR3 region: CASTPLGTSGSYNEQFF.

This chain connects TRBV29-1 to TRBJ1-5; TCRdb selects TRBD1, and the lack of DNA leaves this call unchecked. Germline CDR1 is SQVTM and CDR2 is ANQGSEA. The CDR3 loop spans 12 amino acids. This CDR3 is CSAGGSNQPQHF.

This chain joins TRBV12-3 or TRBV12-4 and TRBJ1-1; TCRdb names TRBD1, which stays unverified in the absence of DNA. The CDR3 extends over 13 amino acids. This chain's CDR3 is CASSLGQGAQAFF.

The J gene is TRBJ2-5, the V gene TRBV11-1; TCRdb lists TRBD1, though no DNA is available to test this call. In germline, CDR1 is SGHAT, CDR2 FQDESV (reference sequence). CDR3 size: 14 residues. CDR3 loop: CASNPGTGVGTQYF. Full variable domain (missing parts from reference TRBV11-1 and TRBJ2-5): EAEVAQSPRYKITEKSQAVAFWCDPISGHATLYWYRQILGQGPELLVQFQDESVVDDSQLPKDRFSAERLKGVDSTLKIQPAELGDSAMYLCASNPGTGVGTQYFGPGTRLLVL.

The chain employs TRBV21-1 and TRBJ2-7; TCRdb gives TRBD1 as the D gene, but with no DNA this cannot be confirmed. TRBV21-1 is a known pseudogene. This CDR3 has 14 amino acids. The CDR3 here is CASSKDYRGYEQYF.

V usage is TRBV7-8 and J usage is TRBJ1-5; TCRdb's D gene call, TRBD1, goes unchecked for lack of DNA. The CDR3 contains 15 residues. Per the germline V gene, CDR1 is SGHVS and CDR2 is FQNEAQ. CDR3 amino acids: CASSSWGQGGQPQHF.

CDR3 region: CSASRGQIKQETQYF. This sequence joins TRBV20-1 and TRBJ2-5; there is no DNA to check the TCRdb D call of TRBD1. The CDR3 runs 15 residues. Germline loops: CDR1 DFQATT, CDR2 SNEGSKA (reference sequence).

The chain combines TRBV5-1 with TRBJ1-2. In germline, CDR1 is SGHRS, CDR2 YFSETQ. The CDR3 runs 13 residues. The CDR3: CASSLRTEYGYTF.

This sequence joins TRBV28 and TRBJ2-2; checking the TCRdb D call of TRBD1 is not possible without DNA. The CDR3 covers 16 residues. The germline V gene has CDR1 MDHEN and CDR2 SYDVKM. CDR3 residues: CASSLSGQGITGELFF.

The CDR3 reads CASSLATSGGPNEQFF. The V call is TRBV7-2, the J call TRBJ2-1; the TRBD2 assignment by TCRdb is unverifiable without DNA. The CDR3 covers 16 residues. Germline CDR1 SGHTA, CDR2 FQGNSA.

V is TRBV4-1 and J is TRBJ1-5; TCRdb returns TRBD1, unconfirmable since there is no DNA. This CDR3 comprises 19 residues. Germline assignment: CDR1 MGHRA and CDR2 YSYEKL. The chain's CDR3 is CASSQTARVGQGSWQPQHF.

The chain recombines TRBV20-1 with TRBJ2-7; without DNA, the TCRdb call of TRBD2 cannot be checked. Germline V lookup: CDR1 DFQATT, CDR2 SNEGSKA (reference sequence). The CDR3 contains 13 residues. The CDR3 loop is CSADGRESYEQYF.